A single sample is the source of the 7 T cell receptor beta chains below, sequenced in a study of T-cell reconstitution after alpha-beta-depleted transplantation in children. Library preparation (for TCRbeta) was performed with unique molecular identifiers. TCRdb called the PCR reads again in MiXCR, with one record for every CDR3 protein. The data hold around 200,000 distinct CDR3 sequences, with about 11% observed a single time. The specimen comprised PBMCs, sampled before TCRalphabeta/CD19-depleted stem cell transplant. These receptors were taken from a child younger than two with acute myeloid leukemia, due to receive a stem cell transplant.

This clonotype has ten or more counts. The chain couples TRBV6-5 to TRBJ1-1; D gene ambiguous. Between the trimmed V and J ends, which lost 2 bases and 3 bases, there was a span of 7 bases. Germline CDR1 MNHEY, CDR2 SVGAGI. The CDR3 has 13 amino acids. Here the CDR3 DNA reads TGTGCCAGCAGTTACACCCGGGACACTGAAGCTTTCTTT. This encodes CASSYTRDTEAFF.

This clonotype was detected ten times or more. This sequence joins TRBV29-1 and TRBJ1-3; D gene ambiguous. The CDR3 runs 13 residues. The V gene's germline CDR1 is SQVTM and CDR2 ANQGSEA. Trimming pared 2 bases from V and 1 base from J, leaving 6 bases between. Here the CDR3 DNA reads TGCAGCGTTGAAACAGTATCTGGAAACACCATATATTTT. Translating it yields CSVETVSGNTIYF.

This clonotype was seen repeatedly, ten times or more. This sequence joins TRBV28 and TRBJ2-7; the D is unclear. V lost 5 bases to trimming and J lost 3 bases, with 8 bases between them. This CDR3 contains 12 residues. The germline CDR1 and CDR2 sequences are MDHEN and SYDVKM. DNA of the CDR3: TGTGCCAGCAGTGTCATAGGCTACGAGCAGTACTTC. Translating gives CASSVIGYEQYF. Complete variable domain (other parts from reference TRBV28 and TRBJ2-7): DVKVTQSSRYLVKRTGEKVFLECVQDMDHENMFWYRQDPGLGLRLIYFSYDVKMKEKGDIPEGYSVSREKKERFSLILESASTNQTSMYLCASSVIGYEQYFGPGTRLTVT.

On this clonotype itself: A much larger clone sits a single nucleotide away, making a read error possible. The chain is built from TRBV5-1 and TRBJ2-3; D is unclear. Germline CDR1 and CDR2: SGHRS and YFSETQ. This CDR3 contains 14 residues. V was trimmed by 2 bases and J by 5 bases, leaving 12 bases between them. CDR3 DNA: TGCGCCAGCAGCTTCGGCGGCAACAAAGATACGCAGTATTTT. Protein: CASSFGGNKDTQYF.

This clonotype was found many times. The V call is TRBV12-3 or TRBV12-4, the J call TRBJ2-7; 9 bases line up with TRBD2. The CDR3 covers 14 residues. V was clipped by 2 bases and J by 6 bases; unmatched bases: 5. This CDR3 is CASSLSSGNGEQYF. The DNA of the CDR3 is TGTGCCAGCAGTTTATCTAGCGGGAACGGCGAGCAGTACTTC.

This clonotype was observed many times. The chain is built from TRBV28 and TRBJ2-7; D might be TRBD1 or TRBD2, each matching 5 bases. Trimming took 7 bases from V and 2 from J, leaving 12 bases between them. This CDR3 has 13 residues. Per the germline V gene, CDR1 is MDHEN and CDR2 is SYDVKM. CDR3 region: CASNRDGTYEQYF. The CDR3 coding sequence is TGTGCCAGCAATCGGGACGGCACCTACGAGCAGTACTTC.

CDR3 residues: CASSRSQAYEQYF. The CDR3 nucleotides are TGTGCCAGCAGCCGTAGTCAGGCGTACGAGCAGTACTTC. V usage is TRBV7-2 and J usage is TRBJ2-7; unclear D gene. In germline, CDR1 is SGHTA, CDR2 FQGNSA. The CDR3 loop spans 13 amino acids. With 5 bases removed from V and 4 bases from J, the gap between germline ends came to 12 bases.